What follows are 5 T cell receptor beta chains derived from one specimen sequenced in a study of blood T cell repertoires in COVID-19. Sequenced by immunoSEQ multiplex PCR; TCRdb stores in-frame clones only, minus some. The sample contains under 200,000 clones, 65% to 90% of which appear only once. Sequenced input: peripheral blood. All receptors come from a man between 60 and 70 years old with acute or convalescent COVID-19.

V usage is TRBV10-3 and J usage is TRBJ1-6; D remains ambiguous. Germline CDR1 and CDR2: ENHRY and SYGVKD. This CDR3 comprises 12 residues. With 2 bases removed from V and 10 bases from J, the gap between germline ends came to 6 bases. CDR3 region: CAISEGRSPLHF. The CDR3 nucleotides are TGTGCCATCAGTGAGGGGAGGTCACCCCTCCACTTT.

This clone was recorded a few times. The chain combines TRBV28 with TRBJ1-2, with 8 bases lining up with TRBD1. The CDR3 runs to 12 residues. CDR1 is MDHEN, CDR2 SYDVKM, per germline. With 5 bases clipped from V and 8 bases from J, the junction kept 4 bases outside the gene matches. The CDR3 sequence is CASSRTGWGYTF. The CDR3 bases are TGTGCCAGCAGTCGGACAGGGTGGGGCTACACCTTC.

V is TRBV11-3 and J is TRBJ2-1; TRBD2 matches at 8 bases. The CDR3 is made up of 15 amino acids. V shed 3 bases and J 4 bases; nucleotides not matched to a gene: 5. CDR1 is SGHNT, CDR2 YENEEA, per germline. CDR3 nucleotide sequence: TGTGCCAGCAGCTTCGTAGCGGGGCCGTACAATGAGCAGTTCTTC. Encoded protein: CASSFVAGPYNEQFF. Full variable domain (rest looked up from reference TRBV11-3 and TRBJ2-1): EAGVVQSPRYKIIEKKQPVAFWCNPISGHNTLYWYLQNLGQGPELLIRYENEEAVDDSQLPKDRFSAERLKGVDSTLKIQPAELGDSAVYLCASSFVAGPYNEQFFGPGTRLTVL.

This chain uses TRBV28 with TRBJ1-1; 7 bases match TRBD1. Germline assignment: CDR1 MDHEN and CDR2 SYDVKM. The CDR3 consists of 15 residues. Trimming cost V 6 bases and J 2 bases; bases outside gene matches: 9. CDR3 sequence: CASSVPGQSNTEAFF. The DNA for the CDR3 is TGTGCCAGCAGCGTTCCGGGACAGTCAAACACTGAAGCTTTCTTT.

CDR3 protein: CASSGGASGSYEQYF. The CDR3 region has the DNA TGTGCCAGCAGCGGAGGGGCTAGCGGCTCCTACGAGCAGTACTTC. V gene TRBV9 combines with J gene TRBJ2-7, with TRBD2 identical over 7 bases. This CDR3 has 15 amino acids. Germline-derived CDR1 and CDR2 are SGDLS and YYNGEE. The V gene end was trimmed by 3 bases and the J gene end by 0 bases; junction bases not matched to a gene: 6.